The clone carrying this T cell receptor beta chain was observed many times. What it recognizes is unknown. This entry belongs to a study of cytomegalovirus exposure and HLA in healthy donors. The PCR contained 60 Vbeta and 13 Jbeta primers. Produced via immunoSEQ multiplex PCR; TCRdb's table is partial and in-frame only. This sample has 65,000 to 95,000 clones, with more than 60% found just once. Trimming took 6 bases from V and 1 from J, leaving 9 bases between them. The CDR3 has 13 amino acids. CDR1 is MGHRA, CDR2 YSYEKL, per germline. The study's findings and limits: Presence/absence results assume similar sequencing depth per donor, which may not hold. It was only CMV serostatus that was available as immune exposure information. Per a later analysis, HLA-associated TCR beta chains showed more clonal expansion than other, equally common TCR beta chains.

The chain links TRBV4-1 to TRBJ1-1; D remains ambiguous. The origin of this receptor is a male donor in good health and CMV-seropositive. The sequencing input was PBMCs. This CDR3 is CASRATGNTEAFF. For the CDR3, the DNA is TGCGCCAGCAGAGCGACGGGGAACACTGAAGCTTTCTTT.